The present entry profiles one T cell receptor beta chain with its context. Participants reported their clinical history, and cohort assignment relied on those reports. The CDR3 covers 18 residues. The germline V gene has CDR1 LGHNT and CDR2 FRNRAP. The germline V and J ends were trimmed by 4 bases and 1 base, with 22 bases remaining between them. The data stem from a study of blood T cell repertoires in COVID-19. About the study: Whether acute or convalescent, the COVID-19 samples came from the United States, Italy and Spain. Sources were T cells, B-cell-depleted T cells, or PBMCs; the material itself was cDNA or gDNA.

The data were produced by immunoSEQ multiplex PCR, yet TCRdb's version contains in-frame clones alone and is incomplete. The sample holds hundreds of thousands of clones, almost 90% seen once. Sequenced input: PBMCs or T cells enriched from blood (not recorded which). This chain links TRBV12-5 with TRBJ2-5; TRBD2 might be the D (6 bases). The clonotype comes from a woman aged 18-29 years with acute COVID-19. CDR3 sequence (DNA): TGTGCTAGTGGTTCCCGACCGGGACTCCGATTTGGCCAAGAGACCCAGTACTTC. Its translation: CASGSRPGLRFGQETQYF.